This T cell receptor beta chain appears in the sequencing data of a study of blood T cell repertoires in COVID-19. Turning to the study itself: Donors in the United States, Italy and Spain gave samples during acute or convalescent COVID-19. In each case, the material was cDNA or gDNA derived from T cells, B-cell-depleted T cells, or PBMCs.

Authors' methods: Counts of nucleated cells, estimated from reference gene primer amplification, were obtained. The table came from immunoSEQ multiplex PCR; TCRdb's copy has only in-frame clones and leaves some out. D and trimming were read from the DNA, whereas the V and J calls and clone size are those reported in that table. The sample shows roughly 91,000 clones, 65% to 85% of them seen only once. This CDR3 has 14 residues. Germline V lookup: CDR1 WNHNN, CDR2 SYGVQD (reference sequence). The V end lost 6 bases, the J end lost 10 bases, and 16 bases lay between the germline ends. What was sequenced was peripheral blood. The chain is built from TRBV10-1 and TRBJ1-6; D might be TRBD1 (5 bases). This TCR was recovered from a man between 65 and 85 years old with acute or convalescent COVID-19. CDR3 sequence reads: CASSAGLWGSPLHF. The CDR3 region has the DNA TGCGCCAGCAGCGCGGGACTTTGGGGATCACCCCTCCACTTT.